This entry concerns a single T cell receptor (beta chain). Its antigen is as yet unknown. Checkpoint therapy with ipilimumab 1 mg/kg began 14 to 28 days after transplant. These data are taken from a study of ipilimumab plus nivolumab after autologous stem cell transplantation. Overall study: Myeloma cases were transplant-naive high-risk or relapsed within 3 years post first autologous transplant. General study findings and limits: Per the authors, repertoire, Treg and microbiota data justify further study.

The V end was cut by 5 bases, the J end by 1 base, with 17 bases between. Germline V gene data show CDR1 as LNHDA and CDR2 as SQIVND (reference sequence). This CDR3 is 16 amino acids long. TCRdb keeps only in-frame clones here, not all; method: immunoSEQ multiplex PCR. The sample holds 35,000 to 50,000 clones; approximately 91% are singletons and the top ten take 0.7% to 0.95%. The chain uses TRBV19 and TRBJ1-1, with a tentative D call TRBD1 (6 bases). The clonotype comes from a male donor with multiple myeloma. The specimen comprised PBMCs, sampled in a trial of ipilimumab plus nivolumab as post-transplant consolidation. The CDR3 sequence: CASSVAGARQNTEAFF. CDR3 coding DNA: TGTGCCAGTAGTGTCGCGGGGGCGCGTCAGAACACTGAAGCTTTCTTT. The full variable domain, completed using reference TRBV19 and TRBJ1-1, is DGGITQSPKYLFRKEGQNVTLSCEQNLNHDAMYWYRQDPGQGLRLIYYSQIVNDFQKGDIAEGYSVSREKKESFPLTVTSAQKNPTAFYLCASSVAGARQNTEAFFGQGTRLTVV.